What follows describes a single TCR beta chain. As yet, its antigen is unknown. Some clones are missing from TCRdb's copy, which holds only in-frame ones; the method was immunoSEQ multiplex PCR. The sample holds under 85,000 clones; around 87% are singletons and the top ten take 24%. The CDR3 contains 15 residues. Trimming at V came to 0 bases and at J to 5 bases, leaving 2 bases not matched to a gene. CDR1 is SGDLS, CDR2 YYNGEE, per germline. The data stem from a study of T cell responses to AZD1222 COVID-19 vaccine. Whole-study results and caveats: The donor group comprised mostly white British people and more females; the analysis possibly underestimated clonal diversity.

The receptor comes from an adult in good health. This chain joins TRBV9 and TRBJ2-7, with 13 nucleotides matching TRBD2. The source material was peripheral blood, sampled on day 0 of AZD1222 vaccination. The CDR3 reads CASSVGTSGSNEQYF. The CDR3 DNA reads TGTGCCAGCAGCGTAGGGACTAGCGGGAGCAACGAGCAGTACTTC.